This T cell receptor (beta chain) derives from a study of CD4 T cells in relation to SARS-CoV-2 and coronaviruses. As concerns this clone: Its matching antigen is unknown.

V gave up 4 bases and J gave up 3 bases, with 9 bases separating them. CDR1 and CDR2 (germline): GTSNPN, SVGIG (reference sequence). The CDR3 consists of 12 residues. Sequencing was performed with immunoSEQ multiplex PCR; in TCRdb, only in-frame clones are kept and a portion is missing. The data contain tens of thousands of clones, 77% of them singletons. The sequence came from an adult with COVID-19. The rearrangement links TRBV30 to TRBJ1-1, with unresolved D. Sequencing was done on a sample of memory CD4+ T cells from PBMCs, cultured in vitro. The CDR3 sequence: CAWTPGYTEAFF. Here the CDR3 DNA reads TGTGCCTGGACCCCGGGATACACTGAAGCTTTCTTT.